These 24 T cell receptor beta chains share one sample of origin, sequenced in a study of cytomegalovirus exposure and HLA in healthy donors. PCR employed 60 Vbeta and 13 Jbeta primers. The method was immunoSEQ multiplex PCR; TCRdb's version includes in-frame clones alone and lacks a portion of them. The sample shows over 110,000 clones, around 82% of them seen only once. The sequenced sample consisted of PBMCs. These TCRs come from a woman between 40 and 50 years old in good health and CMV-seropositive.

This rearrangement joins TRBV5-1 to TRBJ2-7; D might be TRBD1 (6 bases). V lost 3 bases and J lost 4, with 11 bases in between. The CDR3 runs 13 residues. The germline gives CDR1 SGHRS, CDR2 YFSETQ. The CDR3 loop reads CASSSADRYEQYF. CDR3 in DNA: TGCGCCAGCAGCTCGGCCGACAGGTACGAGCAGTACTTC.

This sequence joins TRBV5-4 and TRBJ1-1, with a tentative D call TRBD1 (6 bases). Looked up from germline, CDR1 is SGHNT and CDR2 is YYREEE (reference sequence). The ends were cut back, 4 bases at V and 3 bases at J, with 25 bases in the middle. This CDR3 region has 18 residues. DNA of the CDR3: TGTGCCAGCAGCGGGGGCGGGGGGACCCCACGGGACCACACTGAAGCTTTCTTT. Protein product: CASSGGGGTPRDHTEAFF.

This rearrangement joins TRBV30 to TRBJ2-7; a possible D gene is TRBD2 (6 bases). With 5 bases removed from V and 0 bases from J, the gap between germline ends came to 11 bases. CDR3 length: 13 residues. Germline V gives CDR1 GTSNPN, CDR2 SVGIG (reference sequence). The CDR3 bases are TGTGCCTGGGGGGTCGGGAGCTCCTACGAGCAGTACTTC. It specifies CAWGVGSSYEQYF.

The J gene is TRBJ1-6, the V gene TRBV2, with 8 bases aligning to TRBD1. The V gene end was trimmed by 6 bases and the J gene end by 10 bases; junction bases not matched to a gene: 2. CDR3 length equals 12 residues. Per germline, CDR1 SNHLY and CDR2 FYNNEI. The CDR3 sequence is CASSSGGSPLHF. The CDR3 coding sequence is TGTGCCAGCAGCTCAGGGGGCTCACCCCTCCACTTT.

The chain is built from TRBV2 and TRBJ2-7; 8 nucleotides agree with TRBD1. The CDR3 runs to 13 residues. Germline-derived CDR1 and CDR2 are SNHLY and FYNNEI. V lost 7 bases, J lost 2 bases, and 4 bases stayed unmatched. Here the CDR3 reads CASTQDRAYEQYF. CDR3 coding DNA: TGTGCCAGCACCCAGGACAGGGCCTACGAGCAGTACTTC.

J is TRBJ1-5 and V is TRBV30; D remains unclear. The V gene lost 2 bases and the J gene lost 3 bases, with 5 bases spanning the gap. The CDR3 has 12 amino acids. CDR1 is GTSNPN, CDR2 SVGIG, per germline (reference sequence). CDR3 amino acids: CAWSRDNQPQHF. CDR3 in DNA: TGTGCCTGGAGTCGAGACAATCAGCCCCAGCATTTT.

This clone turned up a few times. V and J are TRBV10-3 and TRBJ2-1, with 12 bases identical to TRBD2. CDR1 ENHRY and CDR2 SYGVKD come from the germline V gene. The CDR3 consists of 13 residues. J was trimmed by 9 bases and V by 9 bases; bases with no gene match: 6. The CDR3 here is CAITTSGSAEQFF. DNA of the CDR3: TGTGCCATAACGACTAGCGGGAGCGCTGAGCAGTTCTTC.

The chain carries TRBV5-1 and TRBJ2-5, with D tentatively TRBD2 (6 bases). The CDR3 totals 18 residues. The V gene's germline CDR1 is SGHRS and CDR2 YFSETQ. Trimming shortened V by 3 bases and J by 2 bases, and 23 bases separated the two germline ends. CDR3 residues: CASSSYGFSGLAQETQYF. Written as DNA, the CDR3 is TGCGCCAGCAGCTCTTATGGTTTTAGCGGCTTAGCGCAAGAGACCCAGTACTTC.

The chain is built from TRBV7-9 and TRBJ1-1; D call uncertain. The V and J ends lost 5 bases and 5 bases respectively, with 9 bases between them. The CDR3 totals 12 residues. Germline CDR1 and CDR2: SEHNR and FQNEAQ (reference sequence). Here the CDR3 reads CASSPERTEAFF. CDR3 in DNA: TGTGCCAGCAGCCCGGAGAGGACTGAAGCTTTCTTT.

V usage is TRBV28 and J usage is TRBJ1-5, with 8 bases matching TRBD1. The junction had 8 bases not matched to a gene; V was cut back by 3 bases and J by 7 bases. This CDR3 has 15 amino acids. Looked up from germline, CDR1 is MDHEN and CDR2 is SYDVKM. CDR3 protein: CASSFFGQGGQPQHF. The CDR3 DNA reads TGTGCCAGCAGTTTTTTCGGACAGGGAGGCCAGCCCCAGCATTTT.

V and J are TRBV14 and TRBJ2-7; 7 bases fit TRBD1. This CDR3 contains 14 residues. The germline gives CDR1 SGHDN, CDR2 FVKESK. After removal of 4 bases from V and 0 bases from J, the junction contained 3 bases not matched to a gene. The CDR3 here is CASSLGGASYEQYF. The CDR3 nucleotides are TGTGCCAGCAGCCTAGGGGGCGCCTCCTACGAGCAGTACTTC.

The chain joins TRBV6-5 to TRBJ2-1; D may be TRBD1 (6 bases). Germline loops: CDR1 MNHEY, CDR2 SVGAGI. The CDR3 is 14 amino acids. Trimming removed 5 bases at V and 0 bases at J, with 8 bases between. The CDR3 nucleotides are TGTGCCAGCAGTAGGGACAACTCCTACAATGAGCAGTTCTTC. Its translation is CASSRDNSYNEQFF.

This chain links TRBV4-1 with TRBJ1-5; 10 bases agree with TRBD1. The trim removed 1 base at V and 3 bases at J, leaving 3 bases unmatched. The CDR3 is 16 amino acids. Per the germline V gene, CDR1 is MGHRA and CDR2 is YSYEKL. As DNA, the CDR3 is TGCGCCAGCAGCCAAGGACAGGGGGCGGTCAATCAGCCCCAGCATTTT. Protein sequence: CASSQGQGAVNQPQHF.

V usage is TRBV2 and J usage is TRBJ2-5, with D possibly TRBD2 on 5 matching bases. Trimming took off 0 bases at V and 4 bases at J, with 9 bases between the two ends. CDR3 length: 14 amino acids. The germline gives CDR1 SNHLY, CDR2 FYNNEI. In DNA form, the CDR3 reads TGTGCCAGCAGTGAAGCCCTAGCAATAGAGACCCAGTACTTC. It yields the protein CASSEALAIETQYF.

V and J are TRBV9 and TRBJ2-1; tentatively, D is TRBD2 (6 bases). Trimming took 1 base from V and 8 from J, leaving 16 bases between them. Germline CDR1 reads SGDLS; CDR2 reads YYNGEE. The CDR3 contains 15 residues. CDR3 nucleotides: TGTGCCAGCAGCGTATTGGCTAGCGTAGGGGATGAGCAGTTCTTC. The encoded protein is CASSVLASVGDEQFF.

The CDR3 is CASSPPVAGWAYEQYF. DNA for the CDR3: TGTGCCAGCTCACCACCGGTGGCAGGGTGGGCCTACGAGCAGTACTTC. This chain joins TRBV18 and TRBJ2-7; TRBD1 might be the D (5 bases). The CDR3 covers 16 residues. Germline V CDR1 and CDR2: KGHSH, LQKENI. With 0 bases removed from V and 2 bases from J, the gap between germline ends came to 14 bases.

The V and J genes are TRBV2 and TRBJ2-1, with 7 bases matching TRBD2. Germline CDR1 and CDR2: SNHLY and FYNNEI. The CDR3 spans 16 residues. Losses at the gene ends were 7 bases for V and 0 bases for J; bases not matched to a gene: 9. The CDR3 sequence: CASILLGLVSYNEQFF. CDR3 bases: TGTGCCAGCATCCTCCTAGGACTAGTCTCCTACAATGAGCAGTTCTTC. The variable domain in full, with the rest retrieved from reference TRBV2 and TRBJ2-1, is EPEVTQTPSHQVTQMGQEVILRCVPISNHLYFYWYRQILGQKVEFLVSFYNNEISEKSEIFDDQFSVERPDGSNFTLKIRSTKLEDSAMYFCASILLGLVSYNEQFFGPGTRLTVL.

This rearrangement joins TRBV2 to TRBJ1-3; D is ambiguous. V was shortened by 4 bases and J by 1 base, with 2 bases between the two germline ends. CDR1 and CDR2 from the germline V gene are SNHLY and FYNNEI. CDR3 length: 12 amino acids. CDR3 coding DNA: TGTGCCAGCAGTGCATCTGGAAACACCATATATTTT. Translation gives CASSASGNTIYF.

The chain uses TRBV6-1 and TRBJ2-2; tentative D call: TRBD1 (5 bases). CDR1 and CDR2 (germline): MNHNS, SASEGT. The CDR3 contains 15 residues. The V gene lost 5 bases and the J gene lost 6 bases, with 16 bases spanning the gap. The CDR3 region has the DNA TGTGCCAGCAGTCGACAGTGGGCGGACGCCGGGGAGCTGTTTTTT. Residues: CASSRQWADAGELFF.

The V and J genes are TRBV18 and TRBJ2-1; D is unresolved. This CDR3 contains 13 residues. The germline V gene has CDR1 KGHSH and CDR2 LQKENI. Trimming removed 3 bases from V and 4 bases from J, with 7 bases in between. The CDR3 loop is CASSPTTYNEQFF. CDR3 coding DNA: TGTGCCAGCTCACCGACAACTTACAATGAGCAGTTCTTC. The whole variable domain, remainder taken from reference TRBV18 and TRBJ2-1, is NAGVMQNPRHLVRRRGQEARLRCSPMKGHSHVYWYRQLPEEGLKFMVYLQKENIIDESGMPKERFSAEFPKEGPSILRIQQVVRGDSAAYFCASSPTTYNEQFFGPGTRLTVL.

The chain couples TRBV5-8 to TRBJ1-1; 8 nucleotides line up with TRBD1. This CDR3 comprises 14 residues. The germline CDR1 and CDR2 sequences are SGHTS and YDEGEE. J gave up 0 bases and V 6 bases, and 4 bases lay outside the gene matches. The CDR3, as DNA: TGTGCCAGCAAAACGACAGGGGTGAACACTGAAGCTTTCTTT. It yields the protein CASKTTGVNTEAFF.

This chain joins TRBV27 and TRBJ2-1; D may be TRBD2 (5 bases). CDR1 MNHEY and CDR2 SMNVEV come from the germline V gene (reference sequence). The CDR3 totals 12 residues. Between the trimmed V and J ends, which lost 3 bases and 9 bases, there was a span of 9 bases. DNA for the CDR3: TGTGCCAGCAGTTTTGGCGGGCTTGAGCAGTTCTTC. It encodes CASSFGGLEQFF.

This clone was seen more than once but under ten times. The chain links TRBV28 to TRBJ2-5; the D gene is possibly TRBD1 (5 bases). With 6 bases removed from V and 2 bases from J, the gap between germline ends came to 16 bases. The CDR3 is 15 amino acids. Germline V CDR1 and CDR2: MDHEN, SYDVKM. The CDR3 DNA is TGTGCCAGCAGAACTAATCACAGGTATCAAGAGACCCAGTACTTC. Translation: CASRTNHRYQETQYF.

To note about this clone: The sample has other DNA sequences that encode this CDR3 too. The CDR3 protein is CASSLVSSYEQYF. The CDR3 bases are TGTGCCAGCAGCTTGGTTTCGTCCTACGAGCAGTACTTC. The genes are TRBV5-4 and TRBJ2-7, with D unresolved. The CDR3 consists of 13 residues. Trimming cost V 0 bases and J 1 base, with 5 bases left between them. From germline, CDR1 is SGHNT and CDR2 YYREEE (reference sequence).